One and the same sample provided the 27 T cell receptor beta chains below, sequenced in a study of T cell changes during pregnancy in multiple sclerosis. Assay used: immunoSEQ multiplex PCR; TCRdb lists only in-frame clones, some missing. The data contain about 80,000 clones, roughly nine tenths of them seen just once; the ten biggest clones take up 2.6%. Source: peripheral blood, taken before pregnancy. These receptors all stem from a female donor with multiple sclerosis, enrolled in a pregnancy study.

CDR3 protein: CASSMVVSPDTQYF. The CDR3 bases are TGTGCCAGTAGTATGGTAGTCTCCCCAGATACGCAGTATTTT. V and J are TRBV19 and TRBJ2-3, with D unclear. Trimming pared 3 bases from V and 4 bases from J, leaving 11 bases between. The V gene's germline CDR1 is LNHDA and CDR2 SQIVND (reference sequence). This CDR3 region has 14 residues.

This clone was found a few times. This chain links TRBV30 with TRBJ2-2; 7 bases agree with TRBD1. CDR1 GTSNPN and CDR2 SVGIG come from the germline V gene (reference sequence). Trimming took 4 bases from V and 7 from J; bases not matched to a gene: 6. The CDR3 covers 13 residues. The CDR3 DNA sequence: TGTGCCTGGACTAAACAGGGGATCGGGGAGCTGTTTTTT. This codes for CAWTKQGIGELFF.

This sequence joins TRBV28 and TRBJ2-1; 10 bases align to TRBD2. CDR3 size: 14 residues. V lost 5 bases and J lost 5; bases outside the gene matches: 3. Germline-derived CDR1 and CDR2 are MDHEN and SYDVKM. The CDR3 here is CASSLAGVHNEQFF. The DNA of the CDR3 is TGTGCCAGCAGTCTAGCGGGGGTACACAATGAGCAGTTCTTC.

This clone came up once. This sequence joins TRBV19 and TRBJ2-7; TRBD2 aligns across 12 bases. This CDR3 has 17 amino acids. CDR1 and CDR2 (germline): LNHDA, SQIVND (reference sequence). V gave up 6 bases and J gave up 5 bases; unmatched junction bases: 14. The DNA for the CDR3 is TGTGCCAGTAGCCGTACTAGCGGGAGGATTATAAGTGACGAGCAGTACTTC. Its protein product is CASSRTSGRIISDEQYF.

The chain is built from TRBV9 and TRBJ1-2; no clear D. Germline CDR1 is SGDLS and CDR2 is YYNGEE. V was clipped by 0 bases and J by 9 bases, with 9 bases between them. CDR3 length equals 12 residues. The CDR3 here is CASSVGESRYTF. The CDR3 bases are TGTGCCAGCAGCGTAGGCGAGAGTCGCTACACCTTC.

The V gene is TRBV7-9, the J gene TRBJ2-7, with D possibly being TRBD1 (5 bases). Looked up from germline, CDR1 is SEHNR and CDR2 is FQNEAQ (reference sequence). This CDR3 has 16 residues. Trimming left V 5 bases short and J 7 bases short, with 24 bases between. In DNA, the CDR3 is TGTGCCAGCAGCAACCTTAACAGGTTCCCGCACCTGGAGCAGTACTTC. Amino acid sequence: CASSNLNRFPHLEQYF.

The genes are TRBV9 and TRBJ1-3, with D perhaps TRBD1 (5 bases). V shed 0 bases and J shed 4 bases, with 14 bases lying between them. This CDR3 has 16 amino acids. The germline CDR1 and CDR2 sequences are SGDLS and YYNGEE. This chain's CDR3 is CASSVAGSGHGNTIYF. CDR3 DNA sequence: TGTGCCAGCAGCGTAGCTGGGTCAGGGCACGGAAACACCATATATTTT.

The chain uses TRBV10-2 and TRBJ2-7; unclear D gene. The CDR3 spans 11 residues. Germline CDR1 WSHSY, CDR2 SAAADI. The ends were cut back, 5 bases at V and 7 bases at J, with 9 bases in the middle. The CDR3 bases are TGCGCCAGCAGTAGTCGGTGGGAGCAGTACTTC. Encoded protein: CASSSRWEQYF.

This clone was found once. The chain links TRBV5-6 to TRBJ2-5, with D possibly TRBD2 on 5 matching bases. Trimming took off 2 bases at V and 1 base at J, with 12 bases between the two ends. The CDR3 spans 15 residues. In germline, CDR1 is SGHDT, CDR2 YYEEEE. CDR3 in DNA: TGTGCCAGCAGCTTTCCGACTACCCTCCAAGAGACCCAGTACTTC. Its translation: CASSFPTTLQETQYF. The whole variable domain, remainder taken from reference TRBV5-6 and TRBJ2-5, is DAGVTQSPTHLIKTRGQQVTLRCSPKSGHDTVSWYQQALGQGPQFIFQYYEEEERQRGNFPDRFSGHQFPNYSSELNVNALLLGDSALYLCASSFPTTLQETQYFGPGTRLLVL.

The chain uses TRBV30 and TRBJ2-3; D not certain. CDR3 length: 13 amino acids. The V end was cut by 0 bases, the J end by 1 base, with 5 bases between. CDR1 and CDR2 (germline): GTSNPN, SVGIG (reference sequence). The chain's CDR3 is CAWSVRGTDTQYF. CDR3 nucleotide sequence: TGTGCCTGGAGTGTACGAGGCACAGATACGCAGTATTTT.

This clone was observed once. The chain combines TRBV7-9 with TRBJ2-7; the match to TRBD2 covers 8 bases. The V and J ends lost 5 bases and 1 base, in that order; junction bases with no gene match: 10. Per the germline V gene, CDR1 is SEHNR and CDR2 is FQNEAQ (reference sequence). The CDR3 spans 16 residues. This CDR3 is CASSRSGGAGSYEQYF. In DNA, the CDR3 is TGTGCCAGCAGCCGTTCCGGGGGGGCAGGATCCTACGAGCAGTACTTC.

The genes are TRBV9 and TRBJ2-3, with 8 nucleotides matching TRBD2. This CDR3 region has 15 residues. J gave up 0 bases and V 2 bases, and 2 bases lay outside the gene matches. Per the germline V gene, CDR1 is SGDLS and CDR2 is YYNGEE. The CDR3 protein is CASSVSGISTDTQYF. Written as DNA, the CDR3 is TGTGCCAGCAGCGTTAGCGGGATCAGCACAGATACGCAGTATTTT.

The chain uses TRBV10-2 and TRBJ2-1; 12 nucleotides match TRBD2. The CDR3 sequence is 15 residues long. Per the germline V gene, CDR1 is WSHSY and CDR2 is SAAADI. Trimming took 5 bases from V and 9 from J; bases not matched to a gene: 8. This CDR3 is CASSRLAGAGSEQFF. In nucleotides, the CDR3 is TGCGCCAGCAGTCGACTAGCGGGAGCAGGGAGTGAGCAGTTCTTC.

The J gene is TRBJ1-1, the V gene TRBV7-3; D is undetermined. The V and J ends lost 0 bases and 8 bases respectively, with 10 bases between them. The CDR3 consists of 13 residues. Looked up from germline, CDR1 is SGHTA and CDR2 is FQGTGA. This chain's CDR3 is CASSLTAVTEAFF. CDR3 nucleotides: TGTGCCAGCAGCTTAACGGCGGTTACGGAAGCTTTCTTT.

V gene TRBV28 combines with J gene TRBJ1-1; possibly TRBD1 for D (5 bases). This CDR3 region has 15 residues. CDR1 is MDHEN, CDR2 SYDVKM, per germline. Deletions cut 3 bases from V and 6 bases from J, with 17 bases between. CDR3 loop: CASSLIRGRWAEAFF. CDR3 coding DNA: TGTGCCAGCAGTTTGATCCGGGGGAGGTGGGCTGAAGCTTTCTTT.

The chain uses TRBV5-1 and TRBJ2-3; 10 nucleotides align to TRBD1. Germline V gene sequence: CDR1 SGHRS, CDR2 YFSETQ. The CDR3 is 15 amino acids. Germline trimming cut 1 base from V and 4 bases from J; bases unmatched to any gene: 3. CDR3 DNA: TGCGCCAGCAGCTTGCCGGGACAGGGGCCAGATACGCAGTATTTT. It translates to CASSLPGQGPDTQYF.

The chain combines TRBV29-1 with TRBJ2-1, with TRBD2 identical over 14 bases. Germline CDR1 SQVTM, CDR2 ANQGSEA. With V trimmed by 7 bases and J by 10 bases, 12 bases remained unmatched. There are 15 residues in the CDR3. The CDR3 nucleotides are TGCAGCGCTGACCCGGGACTAGCGGGAGCGTCCGAGCAGTTCTTC. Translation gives CSADPGLAGASEQFF.

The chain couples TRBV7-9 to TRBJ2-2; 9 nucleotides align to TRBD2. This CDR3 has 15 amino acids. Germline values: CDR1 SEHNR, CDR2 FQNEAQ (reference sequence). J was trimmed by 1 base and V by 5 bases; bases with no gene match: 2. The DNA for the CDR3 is TGTGCCAGCAGCCCTAGCGGGATGAACACCGGGGAGCTGTTTTTT. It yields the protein CASSPSGMNTGELFF.

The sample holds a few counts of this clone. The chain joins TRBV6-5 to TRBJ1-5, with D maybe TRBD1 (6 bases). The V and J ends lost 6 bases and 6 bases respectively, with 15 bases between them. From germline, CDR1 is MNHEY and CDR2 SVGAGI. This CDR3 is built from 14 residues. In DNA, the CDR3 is TGTGCCAGCAGACGGCAGGGGATAGCTCAGCCCCAGCATTTT. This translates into CASRRQGIAQPQHF.

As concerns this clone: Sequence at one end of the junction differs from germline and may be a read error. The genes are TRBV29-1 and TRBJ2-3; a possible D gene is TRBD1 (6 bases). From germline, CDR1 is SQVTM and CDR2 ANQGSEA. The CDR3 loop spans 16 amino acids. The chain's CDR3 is CSVETSPGAGTPKVGF. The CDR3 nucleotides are TGCAGCGTTGAGACCAGCCCGGGCGCCGGGACACCAAAAGTCGGGTTT.

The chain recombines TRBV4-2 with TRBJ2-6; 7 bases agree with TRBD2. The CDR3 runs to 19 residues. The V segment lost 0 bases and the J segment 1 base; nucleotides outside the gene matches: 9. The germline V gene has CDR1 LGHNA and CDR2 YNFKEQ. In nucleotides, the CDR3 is TGTGCCAGCAGCCAAGATTTAGCGGGCAAGGGGTCTGGGGCCAACGTCCTGACTTTC. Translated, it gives CASSQDLAGKGSGANVLTF.

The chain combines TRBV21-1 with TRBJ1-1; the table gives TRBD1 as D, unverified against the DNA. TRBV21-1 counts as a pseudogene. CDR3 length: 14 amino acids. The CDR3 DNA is TGTGCCAGCAGCAAGTTGGCCCCCTACACTGAAGCTTTCTTT. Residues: CASSKLAPYTEAFF.

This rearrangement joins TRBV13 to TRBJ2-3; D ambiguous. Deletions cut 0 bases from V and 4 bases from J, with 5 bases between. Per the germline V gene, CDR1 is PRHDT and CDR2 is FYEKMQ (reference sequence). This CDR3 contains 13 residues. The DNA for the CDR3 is TGTGCCAGCAGCTTAGGTGGAGCAGATACGCAGTATTTT. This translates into CASSLGGADTQYF. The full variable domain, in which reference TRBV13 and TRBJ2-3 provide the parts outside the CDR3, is AAGVIQSPRHLIKEKRETATLKCYPIPRHDTVYWYQQGPGQDPQFLISFYEKMQSDKGSIPDRFSAQQFSDYHSELNMSSLELGDSALYFCASSLGGADTQYFGPGTRLTVL.

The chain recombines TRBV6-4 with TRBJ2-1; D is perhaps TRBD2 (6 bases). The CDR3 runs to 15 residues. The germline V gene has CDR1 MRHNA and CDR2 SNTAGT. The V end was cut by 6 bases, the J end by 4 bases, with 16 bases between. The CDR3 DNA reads TGTGCCAGCAGCCTGGAGGGGAGCGCGTACAATGAGCAGTTCTTC. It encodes CASSLEGSAYNEQFF.

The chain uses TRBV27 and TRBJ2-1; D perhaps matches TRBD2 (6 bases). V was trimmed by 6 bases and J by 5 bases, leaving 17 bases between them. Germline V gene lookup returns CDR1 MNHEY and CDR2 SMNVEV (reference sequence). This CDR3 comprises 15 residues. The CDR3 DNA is TGTGCCAGCAGGTCCTTTGGGACTCACAACAATGAGCAGTTCTTC. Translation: CASRSFGTHNNEQFF.

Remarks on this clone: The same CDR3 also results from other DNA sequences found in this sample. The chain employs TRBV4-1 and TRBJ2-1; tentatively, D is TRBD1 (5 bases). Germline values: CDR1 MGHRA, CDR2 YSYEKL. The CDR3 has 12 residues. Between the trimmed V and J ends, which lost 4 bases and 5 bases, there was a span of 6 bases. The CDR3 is CASSLQDNEQFF. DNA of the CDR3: TGCGCCAGCAGCCTACAGGACAATGAGCAGTTCTTC.

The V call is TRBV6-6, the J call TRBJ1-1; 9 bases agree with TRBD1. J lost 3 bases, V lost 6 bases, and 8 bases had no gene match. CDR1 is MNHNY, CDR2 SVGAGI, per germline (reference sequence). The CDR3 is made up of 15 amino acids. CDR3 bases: TGTGCCAGCAGCGGGACAGGGTTGAGGGACACTGAAGCTTTCTTT. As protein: CASSGTGLRDTEAFF.